This TCR beta chain came from a study of cytomegalovirus exposure and HLA in healthy donors. At the level of the study: The 110 or so validation repertoires used a platform that matched the one used for the 550 to 800 first-cohort repertoires, as a later analysis reported. General observations from the study: The study designated roughly 150 TCR beta chains cytomegalovirus-associated. Both high specificity and high sensitivity reportedly marked the classifier's diagnosis of cytomegalovirus status.

From the approximately 110-subject validation cohort, which was separate from the roughly 620-subject first cohort, the donors were drawn. On this clone itself: Its antigen is as yet unknown.

The assay was immunoSEQ multiplex PCR, and TCRdb's table has in-frame clones only and misses some. Of about 220,000 clones listed, around four fifths were seen once; the top ten hold around 15%. The CDR3 runs to 11 residues. V dropped 3 bases and J dropped 8; count of bases not matched to a gene: 1. Germline loops: CDR1 SGHRS, CDR2 YFSETQ. V gene TRBV5-1 combines with J gene TRBJ1-1; 7 nucleotides match TRBD1. This sequence originates from a young woman in good health and CMV-seropositive. The sample was PBMCs. CDR3 sequence reads: CASSSTGEAFF. The CDR3, as DNA: TGCGCCAGCAGCTCGACAGGGGAAGCTTTCTTT.